Following are 30 T cell receptor beta chains from one sample sequenced in a study of post-analysis software for immune sequencing data. Their antigens remain unidentified. Incorporated into the TCR beta cDNA libraries were unique molecular identifiers, which served to reduce PCR and sequencing biases. TCRdb re-derived calls from the PCR reads in MiXCR, one entry per CDR3 protein. The table shows about 820,000 distinct CDR3 sequences, with approximately 53% occurring only once. The study's findings and limits: Controls showed lower frequencies than patients for five TRBV segments, and TRBV5-6, TRBV5-1 and TRBV20-1 were among these.

The sample comprised blood. These receptors all stem from a girl between 5 and 17 years old with multiple sclerosis.

The chain has TRBV19 and TRBJ1-1; D ambiguous. Trimming took 7 bases from V and 1 from J, leaving 10 bases between them. Per germline, CDR1 LNHDA and CDR2 SQIVND (reference sequence). This CDR3 contains 13 residues. Here the CDR3 reads CASTPEWNTEAFF. The DNA of the CDR3 is TGTGCCAGTACCCCAGAATGGAACACTGAAGCTTTCTTT.

The chain couples TRBV6-5 to TRBJ2-3, with D unresolved. CDR3 length: 16 amino acids. V lost 2 bases and J 5 bases, leaving 17 bases between the germline ends. CDR1 and CDR2 from the germline V gene are MNHEY and SVGAGI. The CDR3 reads CASSYTGVGPEDTQYF. CDR3 nucleotides: TGTGCCAGCAGTTACACTGGGGTGGGCCCAGAAGATACGCAGTATTTT.

The sample holds a few counts of this clonotype. This rearrangement joins TRBV29-1 to TRBJ1-2; TRBD1 aligns across 7 bases. Germline V gene data show CDR1 as SQVTM and CDR2 as ANQGSEA. With 4 bases clipped from V and 4 bases from J, the junction kept 9 bases outside the gene matches. This CDR3 comprises 14 residues. The CDR3 loop reads CSVAVGGRRYGYTF. The CDR3 region has the DNA TGCAGCGTTGCGGTAGGGGGCCGGCGCTATGGCTACACCTTC. Combining the CDR3 with reference TRBV29-1 and TRBJ1-2 gives the whole variable domain SAVISQKPSRDICQRGTSLTIQCQVDSQVTMMFWYRQQPGQSLTLIATANQGSEATYESGFVIDKFPISRPNLTFSTLTVSNMSPEDSSIYLCSVAVGGRRYGYTFGSGTRLTVV.

The chain employs TRBV20-1 and TRBJ2-1; the match to TRBD1 covers 7 bases. The junction had 1 base not matched to a gene; V was cut back by 1 base and J by 13 bases. Germline loops: CDR1 DFQATT, CDR2 SNEGSKA (reference sequence). The CDR3 runs 10 residues. In nucleotides, the CDR3 is TGCAGTGCTAGAGGGACAGGCCAGTTCTTC. Its translation: CSARGTGQFF.

This rearrangement joins TRBV29-1 to TRBJ2-7, with D possibly TRBD1 on 6 matching bases. CDR1 SQVTM and CDR2 ANQGSEA come from the germline V gene. The V end was cut by 4 bases, the J end by 0 bases, with 10 bases between. CDR3 length: 13 residues. The chain's CDR3 is CSVAGQTSYEQYF. The CDR3 DNA sequence: TGCAGCGTTGCAGGACAGACCTCCTACGAGCAGTACTTC.

The V gene is TRBV7-8, the J gene TRBJ2-5; TRBD2 might be the D (6 bases). The CDR3 has 18 amino acids. Germline V gene lookup returns CDR1 SGHVS and CDR2 FQNEAQ. With 7 bases removed from V and 2 bases from J, the gap between germline ends came to 26 bases. CDR3 coding DNA: TGTGCCAGCAAGTTCAAGCTGAAGGGAGGTCCCCCACAAGAGACCCAGTACTTC. Protein: CASKFKLKGGPPQETQYF.

The sample holds one count of this clonotype. The rearrangement uses TRBV29-1 and TRBJ2-3; 8 nucleotides agree with TRBD2. Germline lookup yields CDR1 SQVTM and CDR2 ANQGSEA. The CDR3 covers 13 residues. Losses at the gene ends were 3 bases for V and 6 bases for J; bases not matched to a gene: 5. The CDR3: CSVDGIAGDTQYF. CDR3 DNA: TGCAGCGTTGACGGGATAGCGGGGGATACGCAGTATTTT.

This clonotype came up once. The chain recombines TRBV28 with TRBJ2-7, with 7 bases matching TRBD1. Germline assignment: CDR1 MDHEN and CDR2 SYDVKM. V lost 7 bases and J lost 0; bases outside the gene matches: 15. The CDR3 sequence is 17 residues long. In DNA, the CDR3 is TGTGCCAGCAAGGTTGAAGTTTTAGGGGGCACCTCCTACGAGCAGTACTTC. Protein: CASKVEVLGGTSYEQYF.

This clonotype was seen only a few times. The chain is built from TRBV29-1 and TRBJ1-2; D might be TRBD1 (6 bases). Trimming removed 4 bases from V and 5 bases from J, with 17 bases in between. Germline values: CDR1 SQVTM, CDR2 ANQGSEA. The CDR3 spans 14 residues. The CDR3 here is CSVVGQLASYGYTF. As DNA, the CDR3 is TGCAGCGTTGTAGGACAGCTAGCCTCTTATGGCTACACCTTC.

The genes are TRBV15 and TRBJ1-2; D gene uncertain. V gave up 5 bases and J gave up 6 bases, with 10 bases separating them. Germline loops: CDR1 LNHNV, CDR2 YYDKDF (reference sequence). The CDR3 consists of 12 residues. Here the CDR3 reads CATSQGWNGYTF. DNA for the CDR3: TGTGCCACCAGCCAAGGATGGAATGGCTACACCTTC.

This clonotype is a singleton in its sample. This CDR3 is CASSYSAGGYYEQYF. Written as DNA, the CDR3 is TGTGCCAGCAGTTACTCCGCTGGCGGATACTACGAGCAGTACTTC. The chain is built from TRBV6-5 and TRBJ2-7; D gene uncertain. The germline gives CDR1 MNHEY, CDR2 SVGAGI. The CDR3 is 15 amino acids. The V and J ends lost 0 bases and 3 bases respectively, with 12 bases between them.

The chain has TRBV7-9 and TRBJ2-1; a possible D gene is TRBD1 (6 bases). The CDR3 extends over 16 amino acids. Germline CDR1 reads SEHNR; CDR2 reads FQNEAQ (reference sequence). Between the trimmed V and J ends, which lost 3 bases and 0 bases, there was a span of 12 bases. CDR3 sequence (DNA): TGTGCCAGCAGCTTCCAAACAGGGATCTCCTACAATGAGCAGTTCTTC. This encodes CASSFQTGISYNEQFF.

The chain is built from TRBV3-1 and TRBJ2-7; 9 bases are a match to TRBD1. The CDR3 extends over 17 amino acids. V gave up 0 bases and J gave up 0 bases; unmatched junction bases: 6. Germline CDR1 is LGHDT and CDR2 is YNNKEL (reference sequence). DNA of the CDR3: TGTGCCAGCAGCCAAGATCGGACAGGGGCCCTCTCCTACGAGCAGTACTTC. It codes for CASSQDRTGALSYEQYF.

V usage is TRBV11-2 and J usage is TRBJ2-7, with TRBD2 as a possible D gene (6 bases). This CDR3 contains 13 residues. CDR1 and CDR2 from the germline V gene are SGHAT and FQNNGV. V shed 3 bases and J shed 6 bases, with 12 bases lying between them. The CDR3 bases are TGTGCCAGCAGCTTTGAGGAGGGCCGCGAGCAGTACTTC. Translated, it gives CASSFEEGREQYF.

This clonotype was counted a single time. V is TRBV5-1 and J is TRBJ2-7, with 9 positions matching TRBD2. This CDR3 has 14 amino acids. Germline CDR1 and CDR2: SGHRS and YFSETQ. J lost 7 bases, V lost 6 bases, and 11 bases had no gene match. The CDR3 sequence is CASIDKLAGNEQYF. Written as DNA, the CDR3 is TGCGCCAGCATTGATAAACTAGCGGGCAATGAGCAGTACTTC.

CDR3 nucleotides: TGCAGCCCGAGGGGAGGGCGTGACTATGGCTACGAGCAGTACTTC. Protein product: CSPRGGRDYGYEQYF. V usage is TRBV20-1 and J usage is TRBJ2-7, with TRBD2 identical over 7 bases. The CDR3 runs to 15 residues. Germline loops: CDR1 DFQATT, CDR2 SNEGSKA (reference sequence).

This rearrangement joins TRBV4-1 to TRBJ2-5; tentative D call: TRBD2 (6 bases). The J call may be faulty, since TRBJ2-7 better matches the DNA end. Germline values: CDR1 MGHRA, CDR2 YSYEKL. The CDR3 is made up of 16 amino acids. The CDR3 loop is CASSQQSLANYYEQYF. The CDR3 DNA reads as TGCGCCAGCAGCCAACAGTCCCTAGCGAACTACTACGAGCAGTACTTC.

The J gene is TRBJ2-1, the V gene TRBV20-1; 9 bases map to TRBD1. Trimming cost V 8 bases and J 1 base; bases outside gene matches: 6. Germline V gene sequence: CDR1 DFQATT, CDR2 SNEGSKA (reference sequence). This CDR3 region has 14 residues. The CDR3, as DNA: TGCAGTCATCCTGGACAGGGGTCCTACAATGAGCAGTTCTTC. As protein: CSHPGQGSYNEQFF.

The chain joins TRBV14 to TRBJ2-5, with 14 bases aligning to TRBD2. Germline values: CDR1 SGHDN, CDR2 FVKESK. The CDR3 runs to 18 residues. With 4 bases clipped from V and 2 bases from J, the junction kept 9 bases outside the gene matches. CDR3 nucleotide sequence: TGTGCCAGCAGCCCGGGACTAGCGGGAGTCGGCCTTCAAGAGACCCAGTACTTC. It specifies CASSPGLAGVGLQETQYF.

The V call is TRBV2, the J call TRBJ1-2; 8 nucleotides line up with TRBD1. The CDR3 covers 15 residues. Unmatched junction bases numbered 15, after V lost 8 bases and J lost 7 bases. CDR1 and CDR2 from the germline V gene are SNHLY and FYNNEI. This CDR3 reads CASFGQGSPSGGYTF. For the CDR3, the DNA is TGTGCCAGCTTTGGACAGGGATCCCCTTCGGGTGGCTACACCTTC.

V usage is TRBV7-2 and J usage is TRBJ2-5, with D tentatively TRBD2 (5 bases). This CDR3 contains 16 residues. Trimming left V 1 base short and J 4 bases short, with 16 bases between. Germline V CDR1 and CDR2: SGHTA, FQGNSA. The CDR3 DNA reads as TGTGCCAGCAGCTTAGTTCCCCTCTCGGCGGGAGAGACCCAGTACTTC. Translated, it gives CASSLVPLSAGETQYF.

For this clonotype: An end of the junction differs from the germline gene, which may be a read error. The chain couples TRBV9 to TRBJ2-7, with D possibly TRBD2 on 6 matching bases. The CDR3 sequence is 14 residues long. Per the germline V gene, CDR1 is SGDLS and CDR2 is YYNGEE. CDR3 nucleotide sequence: TGCGCCAGCAGCGTAGTAGCGGCCTCCTACGAGCAGTACTTC. This gives the protein CASSVVAASYEQYF. Filled out from reference TRBV9 and TRBJ2-7, the complete variable domain reads DSGVTQTPKHLITATGQRVTLRCSPRSGDLSVYWYQQSLDQGLQFLIQYYNGEERAKGNILERFSAQQFPDLHSELNLSSLELGDSALYFCASSVVAASYEQYFGPGTRLTVT.

J is TRBJ2-3 and V is TRBV5-4; 9 bases match TRBD2. The CDR3 has 19 amino acids. Trimming removed 7 bases from V and 0 bases from J; junction bases left unmatched: 18. Germline V gene lookup returns CDR1 SGHNT and CDR2 YYREEE (reference sequence). The CDR3 reads CASGPNTPGLAGSTDTQYF. CDR3 nucleotide sequence: TGTGCCAGCGGCCCTAACACGCCGGGGCTAGCGGGAAGCACAGATACGCAGTATTTT.

The CDR3: CASSSRRGPGDTQYF. The CDR3 DNA reads as TGTGCCAGCAGCTCAAGGAGGGGGCCGGGAGATACGCAGTATTTT. The chain uses TRBV7-3 and TRBJ2-3; D may be TRBD1 (7 bases). Germline V CDR1 and CDR2: SGHTA, FQGTGA. Trimming left V 4 bases short and J 5 bases short, with 16 bases between. The CDR3 runs 15 residues.

This chain links TRBV7-3 with TRBJ2-1; 11 bases are shared with TRBD2. After removal of 6 bases from V and 9 bases from J, the junction contained 7 bases not matched to a gene. CDR3 length: 14 amino acids. Germline assignment: CDR1 SGHTA and CDR2 FQGTGA. CDR3 bases: TGTGCCAGCAGTCCACTAGCGGGAGCCGGTGAGCAGTTCTTC. Protein sequence: CASSPLAGAGEQFF. The full variable domain, completed using reference TRBV7-3 and TRBJ2-1, is GAGVSQTPSNKVTEKGKYVELRCDPISGHTALYWYRQSLGQGPEFLIYFQGTGAADDSGLPNDRFFAVRPEGSVSTLKIQRTERGDSAVYLCASSPLAGAGEQFFGPGTRLTVL.

Only a few counts were recorded for this clonotype. In DNA, the CDR3 is TGCAGCGGCACTCTTAGCACAGATACGCAGTATTTT. Its translation is CSGTLSTDTQYF. The rearrangement uses TRBV29-1 and TRBJ2-3; no reliable D call. The V and J ends lost 7 bases and 0 bases respectively, with 8 bases between them. The CDR3 extends over 12 amino acids. Germline V gene lookup returns CDR1 SQVTM and CDR2 ANQGSEA.

The gene calls are TRBV7-9 and TRBJ1-2; TRBD1 aligns across 9 bases. Losses at the gene ends were 1 base for V and 8 bases for J; bases not matched to a gene: 11. This CDR3 is 16 amino acids long. CDR1 is SEHNR, CDR2 FQNEAQ, per germline (reference sequence). CDR3 DNA: TGTGCCAGCAGCTTAGGACTACCGGGACAGGGTAGAGGCTACACCTTC. Translated, it gives CASSLGLPGQGRGYTF.

The rearrangement uses TRBV5-1 and TRBJ2-7, with 8 nucleotides matching TRBD1. V was pared by 1 base and J by 1 base, with 7 bases of the junction left unmatched. Germline loops: CDR1 SGHRS, CDR2 YFSETQ. This CDR3 comprises 16 residues. CDR3 amino acids: CASSLLKTGGSYEQYF. As DNA, the CDR3 is TGCGCCAGCAGCTTGTTAAAAACAGGGGGGTCCTACGAGCAGTACTTC.

This clonotype was recorded once. The chain carries TRBV12-5 and TRBJ2-6; 9 nucleotides match TRBD1. J gave up 2 bases and V 3 bases, and 11 bases lay outside the gene matches. Germline values: CDR1 LGHNT, CDR2 FRNRAP. The CDR3 spans 19 residues. The CDR3 spells CASGFLGQGILTGANVLTF. CDR3 nucleotide sequence: TGTGCTAGTGGTTTTCTAGGACAGGGGATTCTCACTGGGGCCAACGTCCTGACTTTC.

This clonotype was observed a few times. V and J are TRBV27 and TRBJ2-7; no clear D. Looked up from germline, CDR1 is MNHEY and CDR2 is SMNVEV (reference sequence). This CDR3 is 12 amino acids long. Trimming cost V 8 bases and J 4 bases, with 12 bases left between them. CDR3 nucleotides: TGTGCCAGCCGCAACGGTAGATACGAGCAGTACTTC. Residues: CASRNGRYEQYF.